A selection of T cell receptor beta chains follows, all from one sample in a study of blood T cell repertoires in COVID-19. Using immunoSEQ multiplex PCR, the repertoire was profiled, and TCRdb retains in-frame clones only, with some absent. The sample lists 200,000 to 250,000 clones, around four fifths occurring once. Source material: peripheral blood. These receptors came from a man under 40 who had recovered from COVID-19. CDR3s include the opening cysteine and the closing phenylalanine or tryptophan. D genes are given only for firm matches. Some rows mark clone size as missing; the rest say once, few, many or name a class of expanded clone.

TRBV3-1/TRBV3-2	TRBJ1-4	-	-	TGTGCCAGCGGCCGACAGATCTCTAATGAAAAACTGTTTTTT	CASGRQISNEKLFF
TRBV12-3/TRBV12-4	TRBJ1-4	-	-	TGTGCCAGCAGAACAGGGCGGGAAAAACTGTTTTTT	CASRTGREKLFF
TRBV5-1	TRBJ1-3	TRBD1	-	TGCGCCAGCAGCTCGCCAGACAGGGACTCTGGAAACACCATATATTTT	CASSSPDRDSGNTIYF
TRBV28	TRBJ1-6	-	-	TGTGCCAGCAGTTTAGGCAGTACCAATTCACCCCTCCACTTT	CASSLGSTNSPLHF
TRBV5-1	TRBJ1-2	TRBD1	-	TGCGCCAGCAGCGACAAACAGGGGTTAAACTATGGCTACACCTTC	CASSDKQGLNYGYTF
TRBV15	TRBJ2-1	-	-	TGTGCCACCAGCAGAGAGGCGGCGGGGGCCTCCTACAATGAGCAGTTCTTC	CATSREAAGASYNEQFF
TRBV7-9	TRBJ2-1	TRBD2	-	TGTGCCAGCAGCTTAGCGGCGGGGGGCTTACACAATGAGCAGTTCTTC	CASSLAAGGLHNEQFF
TRBV19	TRBJ2-1	TRBD1	-	TGTGCCAGTGCCGAAGGGGGCCGGGGATTAAATGAGCAGTTCTTC	CASAEGGRGLNEQFF
TRBV28	TRBJ2-2	TRBD1	-	TGTGCCAGCAGAGCACAGGGGGCGCGTGCCGGGGAGCTGTTTTTT	CASRAQGARAGELFF
TRBV29-1	TRBJ2-2	-	-	TGCAGCGTTTTAGCCGGGGAGCTGTTTTTT	CSVLAGELFF
TRBV5-6	TRBJ1-2	TRBD1	few	TGTGCCAGCAGCTTGGGGACAGGATTGATTAACTATGGCTACACCTTC	CASSLGTGLINYGYTF
TRBV11-2	TRBJ2-3	TRBD2	-	TGTGCCAGCGGCTTAGGCACTAGCGGGGGAGGGACGCAGTATTTT	CASGLGTSGGGTQYF
TRBV10-3	TRBJ2-4	TRBD1	once	TGTGCCATCAGCGGGACAGGAGGTAGAAACATTCAGTACTTC	CAISGTGGRNIQYF
TRBV7-3	TRBJ2-3	TRBD2	-	TGTGCCAGCAGCCTAGCGGGGTCCACAGATACGCAGTATTTT	CASSLAGSTDTQYF
TRBV2	TRBJ1-1	TRBD1	-	TGTGCCAGCAGAGTACAGGGGGTGCGGAACACTGAAGCTTTCTTT	CASRVQGVRNTEAFF
TRBV10-2	TRBJ1-1	-	few	TGCGCCAGCAGTGACCCCCGGCAGGGGCGGAACACTGAAGCTTTCTTT	CASSDPRQGRNTEAFF
TRBV5-1	TRBJ2-1	-	-	TGCGCCAGCAGCTTGGAGCCCCACAATGAGCAGTTCTTC	CASSLEPHNEQFF
TRBV2	TRBJ2-5	-	once	TGTGCCAGCAGTGCAGTCAGACAAGAGACCCAGTACTTC	CASSAVRQETQYF
TRBV5-6	TRBJ1-3	-	-	TGTGCCAGCAGCTTCTGGAGGGGATCGGGAAACACCATATATTTT	CASSFWRGSGNTIYF
TRBV7-3	TRBJ1-1	-	-	TGTGCCAGCAGTTTTTCAGGGAACACTGAAGCTTTCTTT	CASSFSGNTEAFF
TRBV29-1	TRBJ2-1	TRBD2	-	TGCAGCACAAAACTAGCGGGGGCCCTCACTGGACAGTTCTTC	CSTKLAGALTGQFF
TRBV20-1	TRBJ2-3	TRBD2	-	TGCAGTGCTAGTGGGAGACTAGCGGGGAGCACAGATACGCAGTATTTT	CSASGRLAGSTDTQYF
TRBV5-1	TRBJ2-3	TRBD2	-	TGCGCCAGCAGCTTGGCTCCTAGCGGGGGGACAGATACGCAGTATTTT	CASSLAPSGGTDTQYF
TRBV5-5	TRBJ1-5	TRBD1	-	TGTGCCAGCAGCTTCCGCTGGACAGGGGGCCGTCAGCCCCAGCATTTT	CASSFRWTGGRQPQHF
TRBV12-5	TRBJ1-2	TRBD1	-	TGTGCTAGTGGTCTGACAGGGATCTATGGCTACACCTTC	CASGLTGIYGYTF
TRBV6-6	TRBJ2-3	-	-	TGTGCCAGCACCAACCAGGGGCTGGGCACAGATACGCAGTATTTT	CASTNQGLGTDTQYF
TRBV3-1/TRBV3-2	TRBJ2-2	-	-	TGTGCCAGCAGCCAAGATCCGTCCACCGGGGAGCTGTTTTTT	CASSQDPSTGELFF
TRBV2	TRBJ1-1	-	-	TGTGCCAGCAGTGATCGGGTGGGAGCTTTCTTT	CASSDRVGAFF
TRBV3-1/TRBV3-2	TRBJ1-2	-	-	TGTGCCAGCAGCCACATCTATGGCTACACCTTC	CASSHIYGYTF
TRBV19	TRBJ2-5	-	-	TGTGCCAGCGGGTCGGCGGCAGGGCGATGGGAGACCCAGTACTTC	CASGSAAGRWETQYF
TRBV2	TRBJ1-2	TRBD1	few	TGTGCCAGCAGCCCTGCGTCCCGGGACAGGGCGCGGGGCTACACCTTC	CASSPASRDRARGYTF
TRBV9	TRBJ2-3	TRBD2	once	TGTGCCAGCACCGGGGAGGGCAGGTTCACAGATACGCAGTATTTT	CASTGEGRFTDTQYF
TRBV19	TRBJ1-3	-	-	TGTGCCAGTTCTACGTTATCGTCGGCTGGAAACACCATATATTTT	CASSTLSSAGNTIYF
TRBV6-5	TRBJ1-3	-	-	TGTGCCAGCACAGCCGCAGGGGTCGGTGGAAACACCATATATTTT	CASTAAGVGGNTIYF
TRBV5-8	TRBJ2-4	-	few	TGTGCCAGCAGCTTACTGGAGGAAAACATTCAGTACTTC	CASSLLEENIQYF
TRBV18	TRBJ1-2	-	few	TGTGCCAGCTCACCACCGGCAGGGTTAGGCTACACCTTC	CASSPPAGLGYTF
TRBV6-1	TRBJ1-5	-	-	TGTGCCAGCAGTGAGGCTGCCTCGAATCAGCCCCAGCATTTT	CASSEAASNQPQHF
TRBV7-2	TRBJ1-2	-	-	TGTGCCAGCAGCTTAGGCGGGGCCCGGGGCTACACCTTC	CASSLGGARGYTF
TRBV9	TRBJ1-2	TRBD1	-	TGTGCCAGCAGCGACAGGGGTGAAGGACCAAACTATGGCTACACCTTC	CASSDRGEGPNYGYTF
TRBV5-1	TRBJ2-3	TRBD2	-	TGCGCCAGCAGCTTGGTGTGGGGGACTAGCCCCTCAGATACGCAGTATTTT	CASSLVWGTSPSDTQYF
TRBV11-2	TRBJ2-5	TRBD1	-	TGTGCCAGCAGCTTAACGGACAGGGCGGCCCAGTACTTC	CASSLTDRAAQYF